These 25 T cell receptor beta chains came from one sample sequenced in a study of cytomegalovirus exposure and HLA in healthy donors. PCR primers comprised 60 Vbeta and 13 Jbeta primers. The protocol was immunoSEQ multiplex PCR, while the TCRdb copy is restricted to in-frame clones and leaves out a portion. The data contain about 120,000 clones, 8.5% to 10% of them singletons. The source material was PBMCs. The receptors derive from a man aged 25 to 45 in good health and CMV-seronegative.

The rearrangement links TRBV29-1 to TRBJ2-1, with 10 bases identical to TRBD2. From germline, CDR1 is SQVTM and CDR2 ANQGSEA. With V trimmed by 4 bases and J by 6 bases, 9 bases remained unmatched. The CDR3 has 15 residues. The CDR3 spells CSVASSGGRCNEQFF. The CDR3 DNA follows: TGCAGCGTTGCATCTAGCGGGGGTAGATGCAATGAGCAGTTCTTC.

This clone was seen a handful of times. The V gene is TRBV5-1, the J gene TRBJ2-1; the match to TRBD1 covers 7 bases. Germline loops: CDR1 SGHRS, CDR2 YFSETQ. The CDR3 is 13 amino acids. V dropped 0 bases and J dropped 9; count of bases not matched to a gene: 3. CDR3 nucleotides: TGCGCCAGCAGCTTGGGAGGGGGCACTGAGCAGTTCTTC. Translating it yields CASSLGGGTEQFF.

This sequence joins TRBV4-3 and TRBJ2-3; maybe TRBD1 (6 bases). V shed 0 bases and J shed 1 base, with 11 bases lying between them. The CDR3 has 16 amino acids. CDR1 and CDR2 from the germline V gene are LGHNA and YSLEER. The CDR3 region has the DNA TGCGCCAGCAGCCAAGATCGGTCAGGGGGCACAGATACGCAGTATTTT. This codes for CASSQDRSGGTDTQYF.

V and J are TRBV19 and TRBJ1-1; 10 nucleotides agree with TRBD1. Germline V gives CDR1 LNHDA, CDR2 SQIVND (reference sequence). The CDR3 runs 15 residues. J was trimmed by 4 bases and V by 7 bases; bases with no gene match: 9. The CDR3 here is CASIRRDRGGTEAFF. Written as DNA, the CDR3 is TGTGCCAGTATTCGCCGGGACAGGGGAGGCACTGAAGCTTTCTTT.

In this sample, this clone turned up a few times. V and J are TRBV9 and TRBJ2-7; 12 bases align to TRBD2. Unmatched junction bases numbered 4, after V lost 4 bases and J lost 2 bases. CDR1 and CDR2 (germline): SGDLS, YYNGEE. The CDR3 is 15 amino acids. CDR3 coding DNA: TGTGCCAGCAGCCCTCGACTAGCGGGAGCCTACGAGCAGTACTTC. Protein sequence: CASSPRLAGAYEQYF.

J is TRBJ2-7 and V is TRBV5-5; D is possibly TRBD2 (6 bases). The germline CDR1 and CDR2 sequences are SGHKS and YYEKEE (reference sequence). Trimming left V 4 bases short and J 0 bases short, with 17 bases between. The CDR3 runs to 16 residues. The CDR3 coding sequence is TGTGCCAGCAGCCCATGGGCTAGCGCGAGCTCCTACGAGCAGTACTTC. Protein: CASSPWASASSYEQYF. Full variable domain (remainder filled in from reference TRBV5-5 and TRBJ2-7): DAGVTQSPTHLIKTRGQQVTLRCSPISGHKSVSWYQQVLGQGPQFIFQYYEKEERGRGNFPDRFSARQFPNYSSELNVNALLLGDSALYLCASSPWASASSYEQYFGPGTRLTVT.

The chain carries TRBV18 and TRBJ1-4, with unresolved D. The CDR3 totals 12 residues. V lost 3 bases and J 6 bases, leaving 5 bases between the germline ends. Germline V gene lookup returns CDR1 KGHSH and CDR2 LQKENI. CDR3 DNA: TGTGCCAGCTCACCGGGCCATGAAAAACTGTTTTTT. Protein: CASSPGHEKLFF.

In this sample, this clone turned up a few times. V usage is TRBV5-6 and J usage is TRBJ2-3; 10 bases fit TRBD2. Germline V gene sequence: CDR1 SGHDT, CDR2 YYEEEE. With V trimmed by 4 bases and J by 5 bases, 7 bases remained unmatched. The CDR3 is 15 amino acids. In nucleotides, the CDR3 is TGTGCCAGCAGCCGGCGGCTAGCGGGAGTAGATACGCAGTATTTT. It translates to CASSRRLAGVDTQYF.

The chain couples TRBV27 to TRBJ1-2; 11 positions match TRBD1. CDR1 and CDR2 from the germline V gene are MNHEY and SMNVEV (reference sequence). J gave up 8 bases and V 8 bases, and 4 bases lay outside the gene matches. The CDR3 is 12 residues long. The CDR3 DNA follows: TGTGCCAGCGGGGACAGGGGGTTGGGCTACACCTTC. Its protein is CASGDRGLGYTF.

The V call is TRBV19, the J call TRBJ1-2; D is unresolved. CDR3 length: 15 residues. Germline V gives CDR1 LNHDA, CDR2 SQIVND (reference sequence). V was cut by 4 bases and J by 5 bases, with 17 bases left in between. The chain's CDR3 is CASSRREVNPYGYTF. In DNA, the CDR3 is TGTGCCAGTAGTAGACGGGAGGTCAATCCTTATGGCTACACCTTC. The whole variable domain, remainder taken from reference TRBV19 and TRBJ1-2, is DGGITQSPKYLFRKEGQNVTLSCEQNLNHDAMYWYRQDPGQGLRLIYYSQIVNDFQKGDIAEGYSVSREKKESFPLTVTSAQKNPTAFYLCASSRREVNPYGYTFGSGTRLTVV.

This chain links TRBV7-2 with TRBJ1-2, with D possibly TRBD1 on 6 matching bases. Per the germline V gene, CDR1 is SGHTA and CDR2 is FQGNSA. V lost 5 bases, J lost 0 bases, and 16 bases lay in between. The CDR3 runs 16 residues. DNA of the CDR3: TGTGCCAGCAGCCCCCCCCCGGACAGAGCTAACTATGGCTACACCTTC. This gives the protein CASSPPPDRANYGYTF.

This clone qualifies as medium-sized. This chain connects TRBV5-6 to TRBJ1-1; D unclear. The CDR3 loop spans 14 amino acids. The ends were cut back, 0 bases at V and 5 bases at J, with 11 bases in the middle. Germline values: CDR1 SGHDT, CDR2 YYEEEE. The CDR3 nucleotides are TGTGCCAGCAGCTTGGCCCCGGGATGGACTGAAGCTTTCTTT. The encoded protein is CASSLAPGWTEAFF.

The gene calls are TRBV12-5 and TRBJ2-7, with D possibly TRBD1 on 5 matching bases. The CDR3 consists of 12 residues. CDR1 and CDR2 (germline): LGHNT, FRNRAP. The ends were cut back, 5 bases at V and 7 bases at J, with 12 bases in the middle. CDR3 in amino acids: CASGRQSSEQYF. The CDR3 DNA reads TGTGCTAGTGGTAGACAGAGCTCGGAGCAGTACTTC.

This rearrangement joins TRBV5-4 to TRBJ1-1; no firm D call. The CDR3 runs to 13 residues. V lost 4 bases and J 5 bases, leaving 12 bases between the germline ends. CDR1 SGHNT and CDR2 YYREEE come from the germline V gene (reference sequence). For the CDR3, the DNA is TGTGCCAGCAGCAAGGAAAGGAGAACTGAAGCTTTCTTT. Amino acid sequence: CASSKERRTEAFF.

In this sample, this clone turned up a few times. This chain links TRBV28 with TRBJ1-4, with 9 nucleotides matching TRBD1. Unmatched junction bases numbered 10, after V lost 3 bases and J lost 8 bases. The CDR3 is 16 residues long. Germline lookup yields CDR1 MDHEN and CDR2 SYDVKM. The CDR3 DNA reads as TGTGCCAGCAGTTTCATCACAGGGGGCGGTGGCGAAAAACTGTTTTTT. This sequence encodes CASSFITGGGGEKLFF. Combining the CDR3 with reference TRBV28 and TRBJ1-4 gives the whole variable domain DVKVTQSSRYLVKRTGEKVFLECVQDMDHENMFWYRQDPGLGLRLIYFSYDVKMKEKGDIPEGYSVSREKKERFSLILESASTNQTSMYLCASSFITGGGGEKLFFGSGTQLSVL.

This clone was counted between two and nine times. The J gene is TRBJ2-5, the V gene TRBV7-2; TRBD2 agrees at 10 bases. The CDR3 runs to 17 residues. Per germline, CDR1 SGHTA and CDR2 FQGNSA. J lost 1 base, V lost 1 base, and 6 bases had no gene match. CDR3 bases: TGTGCCAGCAGCTTAGGAGTTAAGCGGGGGGGCCAAGAGACCCAGTACTTC. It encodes CASSLGVKRGGQETQYF.

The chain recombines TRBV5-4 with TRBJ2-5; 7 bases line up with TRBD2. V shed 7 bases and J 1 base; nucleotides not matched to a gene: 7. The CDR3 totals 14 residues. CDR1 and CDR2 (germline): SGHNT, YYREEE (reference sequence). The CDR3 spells CASQSGGGQETQYF. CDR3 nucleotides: TGTGCCAGCCAATCGGGCGGGGGCCAAGAGACCCAGTACTTC.

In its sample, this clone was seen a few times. This chain's CDR3 is CASRSEGADEQYF. As DNA, the CDR3 is TGTGCCAGCAGGTCTGAGGGGGCGGACGAGCAGTACTTC. The chain carries TRBV7-6 and TRBJ2-7, with 7 bases that match TRBD1. Germline trimming cut 6 bases from V and 5 bases from J; bases unmatched to any gene: 7. CDR1 and CDR2 (germline): SGHVS, FNYEAQ. CDR3 length: 13 amino acids.

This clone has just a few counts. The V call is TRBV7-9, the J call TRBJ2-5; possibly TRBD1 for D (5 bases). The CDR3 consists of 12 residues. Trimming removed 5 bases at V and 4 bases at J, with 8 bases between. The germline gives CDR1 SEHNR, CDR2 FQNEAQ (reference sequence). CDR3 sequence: CASSRQGETQYF. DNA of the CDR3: TGTGCCAGCAGCCGGCAGGGAGAGACCCAGTACTTC.

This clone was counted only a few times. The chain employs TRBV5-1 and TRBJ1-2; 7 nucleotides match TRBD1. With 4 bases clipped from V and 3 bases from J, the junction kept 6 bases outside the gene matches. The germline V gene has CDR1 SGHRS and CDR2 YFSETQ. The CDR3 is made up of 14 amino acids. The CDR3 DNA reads TGCGCCAGCAGCAGGGGGCAAGCCCACTATGGCTACACCTTC. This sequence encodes CASSRGQAHYGYTF.

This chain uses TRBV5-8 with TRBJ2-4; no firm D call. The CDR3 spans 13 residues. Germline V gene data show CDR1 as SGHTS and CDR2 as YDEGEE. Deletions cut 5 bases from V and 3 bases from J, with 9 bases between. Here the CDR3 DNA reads TGTGCCAGCAGGGGTCGAGGCAAAAACATTCAGTACTTC. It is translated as CASRGRGKNIQYF.

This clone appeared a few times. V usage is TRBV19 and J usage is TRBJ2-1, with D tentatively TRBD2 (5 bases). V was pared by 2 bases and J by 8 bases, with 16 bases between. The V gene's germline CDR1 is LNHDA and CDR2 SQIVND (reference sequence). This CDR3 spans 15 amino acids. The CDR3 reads CASSIFALAGDEQFF. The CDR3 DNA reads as TGTGCCAGTAGTATATTTGCCCTAGCCGGCGATGAGCAGTTCTTC.

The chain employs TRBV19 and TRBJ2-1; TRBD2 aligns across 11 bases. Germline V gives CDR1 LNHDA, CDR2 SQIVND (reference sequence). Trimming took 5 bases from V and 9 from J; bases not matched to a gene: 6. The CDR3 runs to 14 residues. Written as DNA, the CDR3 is TGTGCCAGTAGTTTTAGCGGGAGGGCCACTGAGCAGTTCTTC. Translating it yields CASSFSGRATEQFF.

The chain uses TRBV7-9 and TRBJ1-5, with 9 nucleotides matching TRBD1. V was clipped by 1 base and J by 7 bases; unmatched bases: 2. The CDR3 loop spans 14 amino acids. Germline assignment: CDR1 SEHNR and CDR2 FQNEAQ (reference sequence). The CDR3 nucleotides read TGTGCCAGCAGCTTAGGACAGGGGGGACAGCCCCAGCATTTT. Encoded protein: CASSLGQGGQPQHF.

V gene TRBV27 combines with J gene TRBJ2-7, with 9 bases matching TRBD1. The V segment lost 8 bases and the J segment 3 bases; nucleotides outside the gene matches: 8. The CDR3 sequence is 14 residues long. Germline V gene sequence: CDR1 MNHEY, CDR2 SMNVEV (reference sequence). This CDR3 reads CASGKAGQGYEQYF. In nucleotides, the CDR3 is TGTGCCAGCGGGAAAGCGGGACAGGGCTACGAGCAGTACTTC.